What follows are 28 T cell receptor beta chains derived from one specimen sequenced in a study of breast tumors, draining lymph nodes, adjacent tissues. In TCRdb, the multiplex PCR reads were re-called with MiXCR into one record per CDR3 protein. This sample has 290,000 or so distinct CDR3 sequences; 30% to 35% occur once, and the top ten carry 1.1%. The lymph nodes were axillary draining lymph nodes from breast cancer patients. The sequenced sample consisted of axillary lymph node tissue. The receptor source for this set is a female donor with breast cancer. Some clones in this sample may be carry-over from other donors' samples.

This clonotype was seen many times. The chain couples TRBV20-1 to TRBJ2-5, with 9 bases lining up with TRBD1. Germline trimming cut 5 bases from V and 5 bases from J; bases unmatched to any gene: 12. Germline CDR1 is DFQATT and CDR2 is SNEGSKA (reference sequence). The CDR3 sequence is 15 residues long. CDR3 bases: TGCAGTGCTCCCCCTGGGACAGGGTTTGGGGAGACCCAGTACTTC. The encoded protein is CSAPPGTGFGETQYF.

The CDR3 sequence is CATSDQGARRGSPLHF. In DNA form, the CDR3 reads TGTGCCACCAGCGACCAGGGGGCGCGACGCGGTTCACCCCTCCACTTT. The chain uses TRBV10-3 and TRBJ1-6, with TRBD1 identical over 8 bases. This CDR3 region has 16 residues. Losses at the gene ends were 10 bases for V and 9 bases for J; bases not matched to a gene: 17. Germline-derived CDR1 and CDR2 are ENHRY and SYGVKD.

With respect to this clonotype: This may come from a read error, since a much larger clone is one base off. The CDR3 end shows no conserved phenylalanine or tryptophan, and so a read error is likely. The chain recombines TRBV14 with TRBJ2-1; D is perhaps TRBD2 (6 bases). The CDR3 runs 13 residues. V was pared by 4 bases and J by 5 bases, with 9 bases between. CDR1 is SGHDN, CDR2 FVKESK, per germline. The CDR3 DNA is TGTGCCAGCAGCCTAGCGGAAGACAATGAGCAGTTCTTG. Translating it yields CASSLAEDNEQFL.

A note on this clonotype: One end of the junction is discordant with germline, which a read error may explain. The genes are TRBV6-4 and TRBJ1-2; no firm D call. Per germline, CDR1 MRHNA and CDR2 SNTAGT. The CDR3 has 14 amino acids. CDR3 in amino acids: CASTPDPQPYGYTF. In DNA form, the CDR3 reads TGTGCCAGCACGCCAGACCCGCAGCCTTATGGCTATACCTTC.

Ten or more counts support this clonotype. CDR3 sequence reads: CASSDRTGRISNQPQHF. CDR3 DNA: TGTGCCAGCAGTGATCGGACAGGGAGGATTAGCAATCAGCCCCAGCATTTT. The chain uses TRBV2 and TRBJ1-5, with 8 nucleotides matching TRBD1. Trimming cost V 3 bases and J 0 bases; bases outside gene matches: 7. The CDR3 sequence is 17 residues long. In germline, CDR1 is SNHLY, CDR2 FYNNEI.

This clonotype was counted ten times or more. The chain has TRBV2 and TRBJ2-5, with 15 positions matching TRBD2. V shed 2 bases and J 5 bases; nucleotides not matched to a gene: 24. The CDR3 runs 23 residues. Looked up from germline, CDR1 is SNHLY and CDR2 is FYNNEI. The DNA of the CDR3 is TGTGCCAGCAGTGAACTGCGCGGGCAGCGGACTAGCGGGAGGGCCCAGTTGTGGGAGACCCAGTACTTC. Residues: CASSELRGQRTSGRAQLWETQYF.

This clonotype showed up just a few times. The chain joins TRBV30 to TRBJ1-4; D ambiguous. Trimming shortened V by 5 bases and J by 0 bases, and 10 bases separated the two germline ends. The germline V gene encodes CDR1 GTSNPN and CDR2 SVGIG (reference sequence). The CDR3 runs 14 residues. In nucleotides, the CDR3 is TGTGCCTGGGGTCACGGGGCAACTAATGAAAAACTGTTTTTT. Its protein product is CAWGHGATNEKLFF. Together with reference TRBV30 and TRBJ1-4, the CDR3 gives the full variable domain: SQTIHQWPATLVQPVGSPLSLECTVEGTSNPNLYWYRQAAGRGLQLLFYSVGIGQISSEVPQNLSASRPQDRQFILSSKKLLLSDSGFYLCAWGHGATNEKLFFGSGTQLSVL.

This clonotype was picked up many times. CDR3 residues: CASGLQQQFF. CDR3 coding DNA: TGTGCTAGTGGTTTACAGCAGCAGTTCTTC. This chain links TRBV12-5 with TRBJ2-1; D unresolved. This CDR3 contains 10 residues. Germline V gene lookup returns CDR1 LGHNT and CDR2 FRNRAP. Trimming pared 3 bases from V and 11 bases from J, leaving 5 bases between. The entire variable domain, with the rest obtained from reference TRBV12-5 and TRBJ2-1, is as follows: DARVTQTPRHKVTEMGQEVTMRCQPILGHNTVFWYRQTMMQGLELLAYFRNRAPLDDSGMPKDRFSAEMPDATLATLKIQPSEPRDSAVYFCASGLQQQFFGPGTRLTVL.

Ten or more counts support this clonotype. V usage is TRBV4-2 and J usage is TRBJ2-7; tentatively, D is TRBD2 (6 bases). The CDR3 contains 13 residues. V lost 6 bases to trimming and J lost 6 bases, with 15 bases between them. Germline CDR1 is LGHNA and CDR2 is YNFKEQ. The CDR3 DNA follows: TGTGCCAGCAGGCGGGAAGGTACCCCCGAGCAGTACTTC. Its translation: CASRREGTPEQYF.

This clonotype showed up just once. The chain couples TRBV19 to TRBJ1-4, with D unclear. Germline CDR1 and CDR2: LNHDA and SQIVND (reference sequence). V was clipped by 9 bases and J by 7 bases, with 21 bases between them. The CDR3 length is 15 residues. The CDR3 DNA is TGTGCCAGCTCACCACAAACCGCCGCAGGTGAAAAACTGTTTTTT. Translation gives CASSPQTAAGEKLFF.

This clonotype was counted many times. The chain combines TRBV7-2 with TRBJ1-4; 9 bases map to TRBD1. This CDR3 spans 14 amino acids. V gave up 5 bases and J gave up 6 bases; unmatched junction bases: 4. The germline CDR1 and CDR2 sequences are SGHTA and FQGNSA. CDR3 protein: CASSINRGHEKLFF. The CDR3 DNA follows: TGTGCCAGCAGCATTAACAGGGGGCATGAAAAACTGTTTTTT.

The chain uses TRBV12-3 or TRBV12-4 and TRBJ2-2; no firm D call. V lost 3 bases, J lost 0 bases, and 5 bases lay in between. The CDR3 consists of 14 residues. CDR3 residues: CASSFGANTGELFF. CDR3 sequence (DNA): TGTGCCAGCAGTTTCGGCGCGAACACCGGGGAGCTGTTTTTT.

This clonotype came up many times. This sequence joins TRBV10-1 and TRBJ2-3, with 10 bases aligning to TRBD1. Germline-derived CDR1 and CDR2 are WNHNN and SYGVQD (reference sequence). The CDR3 is 17 amino acids. The junction had 8 bases not matched to a gene; V was cut back by 3 bases and J by 2 bases. The CDR3 region has the DNA TGCGCCAGCAGTGAAGGCCCGGGACAGGGGTTCACAGATACGCAGTATTTT. This translates into CASSEGPGQGFTDTQYF.

This chain joins TRBV10-2 and TRBJ2-6, with unresolved D. The CDR3 covers 14 residues. Germline V gene lookup returns CDR1 WSHSY and CDR2 SAAADI. The V and J ends lost 0 bases and 4 bases respectively, with 4 bases between them. The CDR3 nucleotides are TGCGCCAGCAGTGAGTCTGGGGGGGCCAACGTCCTGACTTTC. Translation gives CASSESGGANVLTF.

This clonotype was detected many times. The chain is built from TRBV20-1 and TRBJ1-5; no reliable D call. From germline, CDR1 is DFQATT and CDR2 SNEGSKA (reference sequence). V lost 0 bases and J lost 7, with 10 bases in between. The CDR3 length is 13 residues. Here the CDR3 DNA reads TGCAGTGCTAGAGATGAAGGGTACCAGCCCCAGCATTTT. Residues: CSARDEGYQPQHF.

With respect to this clonotype: A much larger clone sits a single nucleotide away, making a read error possible. The CDR3 coding sequence is TGCGCCAGCAGCCAATTTGGAGAGGCAGATACGCAGTATTTT. As protein: CASSQFGEADTQYF. The rearrangement uses TRBV4-1 and TRBJ2-3, with D uncertain. The V and J ends lost 2 bases and 4 bases respectively, with 10 bases between them. The germline CDR1 and CDR2 sequences are MGHRA and YSYEKL. The CDR3 contains 14 residues.

In the case of this clonotype: An end of the junction does not agree with germline; a read error may underlie this. The chain is built from TRBV2 and TRBJ2-2, with D possibly matching TRBD2 (5 bases). The CDR3 covers 14 residues. Germline V gene data show CDR1 as SNHLY and CDR2 as FYNNEI. Here the CDR3 reads CASSEGSSTGERFF. The CDR3 bases are TGTGCCAGCAGTGAGGGGAGCAGCACCGGGGAGCGGTTTTTT.

This clonotype appeared many times. The chain couples TRBV4-2 to TRBJ2-3; possible D gene TRBD2, 5 bases. Trimming removed 1 base at V and 2 bases at J, with 10 bases between. CDR3 size: 15 residues. The germline V gene encodes CDR1 LGHNA and CDR2 YNFKEQ. The CDR3 DNA sequence: TGTGCCAGCAGCCAAGTGACTACCACCACAGATACGCAGTATTTT. It encodes CASSQVTTTTDTQYF.

This clonotype has more than one count but fewer than ten. This chain joins TRBV30 and TRBJ1-5; 7 bases are a match to TRBD1. This CDR3 region has 14 residues. With V trimmed by 2 bases and J by 5 bases, 6 bases remained unmatched. Germline assignment: CDR1 GTSNPN and CDR2 SVGIG (reference sequence). Here the CDR3 reads CAWSNRDRHQPQHF. The CDR3 DNA reads TGTGCCTGGAGTAACCGGGACAGACATCAGCCCCAGCATTTT.

With regard to this clonotype: No conserved phenylalanine or tryptophan is present at the end of the CDR3, so a read error is the likely explanation. The chain is built from TRBV5-6 and TRBJ1-6; D might be TRBD1 (5 bases). The CDR3 length is 13 residues. Between the trimmed V and J ends, which lost 4 bases and 13 bases, there was a span of 15 bases. Germline CDR1 is SGHDT and CDR2 is YYEEEE. DNA of the CDR3: TGTGCCAGCAGCCTTACTTACCAGGGTCCCCTCCACCTT. This sequence encodes CASSLTYQGPLHL.

This clonotype was found once. A much more abundant neighbour one base away suggests this may be a read error. This rearrangement joins TRBV30 to TRBJ2-5; D remains unclear. Germline lookup yields CDR1 GTSNPN and CDR2 SVGIG (reference sequence). CDR3 length equals 13 residues. The CDR3, as DNA: TGTGCCTGGAGTGTATTAGGCCAAGGGACCCAGTACTTC. Protein product: CAWSVLGQGTQYF. Variable domain in full (rest from reference TRBV30 and TRBJ2-5): SQTIHQWPATLVQPVGSPLSLECTVEGTSNPNLYWYRQAAGRGLQLLFYSVGIGQISSEVPQNLSASRPQDRQFILSSKKLLLSDSGFYLCAWSVLGQGTQYFGPGTRLLVL.

Details on this clonotype: Because it lacks the conserved phenylalanine or tryptophan at the end, this CDR3 is likely a read error. No DNA is shown, since the ends of the CDR3 on it are uncertain; the CDR3 is the one TCRdb lists. The chain combines TRBV7-2 with TRBJ1-5. The CDR3 length is 8 residues, termini included. Germline V gene lookup returns CDR1 SGHTA and CDR2 FQGNSA. The CDR3 is CASSLVGS.

The V call is TRBV12-3 or TRBV12-4, the J call TRBJ2-3; D possibly corresponds to TRBD1 (5 bases). Gene TRBJ1-5 matches the end of the DNA better, so the J call may be wrong. The CDR3 consists of 15 residues. Here the CDR3 DNA reads TGTGCCAGCAGTTTTCAGGGACGGGGCACAGGTACGCAGCATTTT. Translated, it gives CASSFQGRGTGTQHF.

This clonotype showed up many times. The V gene is TRBV5-1, the J gene TRBJ2-7; D unclear. Trimming removed 5 bases at V and 2 bases at J, with 11 bases between. The germline V gene encodes CDR1 SGHRS and CDR2 YFSETQ. The CDR3 spans 13 residues. The CDR3 loop reads CASSRGSPYEQYF. CDR3 nucleotides: TGCGCCAGCAGTCGTGGGTCGCCCTACGAGCAGTACTTC.

Comment on this clonotype: A much larger clone differs by one base, so this may be a read error. The rearrangement uses TRBV11-1 and TRBJ1-2; 7 bases are a match to TRBD1. CDR3 length: 14 amino acids. Germline V gene lookup returns CDR1 SGHAT and CDR2 FQDESV (reference sequence). J was trimmed by 4 bases and V by 5 bases; bases with no gene match: 7. The CDR3 nucleotides read TGTGCCAGCAGCCCGGGACAGTCTACCTATGGCTACACCTTC. The encoded protein is CASSPGQSTYGYTF.

This clonotype was recorded at least ten times. The J gene is TRBJ2-7, the V gene TRBV4-1; 9 nucleotides agree with TRBD1. With V trimmed by 1 base and J by 5 bases, 6 bases remained unmatched. CDR1 and CDR2 from the germline V gene are MGHRA and YSYEKL. The CDR3 has 15 amino acids. The chain's CDR3 is CASSQGDRASHEQYF. CDR3 nucleotides: TGCGCCAGCAGCCAAGGGGACAGGGCATCCCACGAGCAGTACTTC.

This clonotype was detected a few times. The chain links TRBV28 to TRBJ2-3; no definite D call. The CDR3 has 15 residues. Germline V CDR1 and CDR2: MDHEN, SYDVKM. The V and J ends lost 2 bases and 2 bases respectively, with 11 bases between them. Here the CDR3 reads CASSLTLDPTDTQYF. The CDR3 DNA follows: TGTGCCAGCAGTTTAACCCTGGATCCCACAGATACGCAGTATTTT.

Notes on this clonotype: With a much larger clone just one base away, this may be a read error. This chain links TRBV11-2 with TRBJ1-2; a possible D gene is TRBD1 (5 bases). Trimming stripped 7 bases from V and 8 bases from J, with 17 bases between. CDR3 length: 13 amino acids. Germline V CDR1 and CDR2: SGHAT, FQNNGV. In DNA, the CDR3 is TGTGCCAGCACCACCGGGACCGGGGCAGGCTACACCTTC. This encodes CASTTGTGAGYTF. The full variable domain, its missing parts supplied by reference TRBV11-2 and TRBJ1-2, is EAGVAQSPRYKIIEKRQSVAFWCNPISGHATLYWYQQILGQGPKLLIQFQNNGVVDDSQLPKDRFSAERLKGVDSTLKIQPAKLEDSAVYLCASTTGTGAGYTFGSGTRLTVV.